The 32 T cell receptor beta chains given below trace back to one sample, sequenced in a study of T cell changes during pregnancy in multiple sclerosis. Repertoires were generated with immunoSEQ multiplex PCR, while TCRdb's copy carries only in-frame clones and drops some. Among tens of thousands of clones listed, 85% to 95% were seen once. The sample in question was CD4+ T cells from peripheral blood mononuclear cells, obtained in the third trimester of pregnancy. All receptors derive from a female donor with multiple sclerosis, enrolled in a pregnancy study.

The rearrangement links TRBV4-1 to TRBJ2-2; D is unclear. V shed 1 base and J shed 6 bases, with 15 bases lying between them. The CDR3 length is 16 residues. Germline V gene data show CDR1 as MGHRA and CDR2 as YSYEKL. The DNA of the CDR3 is TGCGCCAGCAGCCAAGTTGTACTCGTTTCCTCCGGGGAGCTGTTTTTT. Protein: CASSQVVLVSSGELFF.

The V and J genes are TRBV7-9 and TRBJ1-1; D unclear. Germline CDR1 and CDR2: SEHNR and FQNEAQ (reference sequence). V lost 3 bases and J lost 5, with 10 bases in between. The CDR3 has 13 residues. The CDR3 spells CASSLGLQTEAFF. CDR3 coding DNA: TGTGCCAGCAGCTTGGGCCTCCAGACTGAAGCTTTCTTT.

This clone was seen more than once but under ten times. The V call is TRBV11-2, the J call TRBJ1-2; D gene unclear. V gave up 3 bases and J gave up 2 bases, with 10 bases separating them. This CDR3 region has 14 residues. Germline assignment: CDR1 SGHAT and CDR2 FQNNGV. CDR3 sequence: CASSFSSLNYGYTF. In nucleotides, the CDR3 is TGTGCCAGCAGCTTTTCCAGTCTGAACTATGGCTACACCTTC.

The chain employs TRBV7-9 and TRBJ2-5; TRBD2 agrees at 12 bases. CDR3 length equals 18 residues. The J segment lost 0 bases and the V segment lost 1 base, leaving 6 bases of the junction unmatched. The germline CDR1 and CDR2 sequences are SEHNR and FQNEAQ (reference sequence). The CDR3 DNA sequence: TGTGCCAGCAGCTTAGGAAGGACTAGCGGGGCGTACCAAGAGACCCAGTACTTC. Encoded protein: CASSLGRTSGAYQETQYF.

The gene calls are TRBV18 and TRBJ1-2; D is unclear. The CDR3 covers 14 residues. The germline gives CDR1 KGHSH, CDR2 LQKENI. V was clipped by 2 bases and J by 8 bases, with 15 bases between them. The CDR3 DNA reads TGTGCCAGCTCACCAGGACCCGGCCGGAGGGGCTACACCTTC. It codes for CASSPGPGRRGYTF.

The chain has TRBV6-5 and TRBJ1-2; D is uncertain. The CDR3 spans 12 residues. Germline lookup yields CDR1 MNHEY and CDR2 SVGAGI. The ends were cut back, 6 bases at V and 2 bases at J, with 7 bases in the middle. The CDR3 loop is CASRRSNYGYTF. The CDR3 DNA sequence: TGTGCCAGCAGGCGCTCCAACTATGGCTACACCTTC.

The rearrangement uses TRBV15 and TRBJ2-5; 7 bases match TRBD2. The V gene's germline CDR1 is LNHNV and CDR2 YYDKDF (reference sequence). The CDR3 length is 15 residues. With 2 bases clipped from V and 2 bases from J, the junction kept 5 bases outside the gene matches. The CDR3 region has the DNA TGTGCCACCAGCAGAACCCGAGCGGGACAAGAGACCCAGTACTTC. Residues: CATSRTRAGQETQYF.

V is TRBV27 and J is TRBJ2-2, with 12 bases aligning to TRBD2. The CDR3 sequence is 16 residues long. CDR1 and CDR2 from the germline V gene are MNHEY and SMNVEV (reference sequence). V was pared by 2 bases and J by 4 bases, with 2 bases of the junction left unmatched. This CDR3 is CASSLLAGGGTGELFF. CDR3 coding DNA: TGTGCCAGCAGTTTACTAGCGGGAGGGGGCACCGGGGAGCTGTTTTTT.

The CDR3 region has the DNA TGTGCCAGCAGCTTAGCGCGCAGGGGGAGCTCCTACGAGCAGTACTTC. Translation: CASSLARRGSSYEQYF. V is TRBV7-2 and J is TRBJ2-7; 7 bases agree with TRBD1. The V segment lost 0 bases and the J segment 0 bases; nucleotides outside the gene matches: 5. Per germline, CDR1 SGHTA and CDR2 FQGNSA. This CDR3 spans 16 amino acids.

A single count supports this clone. The CDR3 region has the DNA TGTGCCAGCAGTCGGGACAGGGGATACACCGGGGAGCTGTTTTTT. This translates into CASSRDRGYTGELFF. V is TRBV6-5 and J is TRBJ2-2, with 10 bases fitting TRBD1. Germline lookup yields CDR1 MNHEY and CDR2 SVGAGI. J gave up 3 bases and V 5 bases, and 3 bases lay outside the gene matches. The CDR3 extends over 15 amino acids.

The chain links TRBV6-1 to TRBJ1-2; 8 nucleotides agree with TRBD1. The CDR3 loop spans 14 amino acids. Germline V gene lookup returns CDR1 MNHNS and CDR2 SASEGT. The V and J ends lost 4 bases and 4 bases, in that order; junction bases with no gene match: 5. CDR3: CASSARGQGYGYTF. CDR3 DNA sequence: TGTGCCAGCAGTGCCAGGGGGCAGGGCTATGGCTACACCTTC.

The J gene is TRBJ1-1, the V gene TRBV5-5, with D unclear. Germline V gene lookup returns CDR1 SGHKS and CDR2 YYEKEE (reference sequence). Trimming left V 1 base short and J 0 bases short, with 7 bases between. This CDR3 has 14 residues. DNA of the CDR3: TGTGCCAGCAGCTTGAACGGTTTGAACACTGAAGCTTTCTTT. Residues: CASSLNGLNTEAFF.

The rearrangement uses TRBV19 and TRBJ2-7, with D maybe TRBD1 (6 bases). The CDR3 length is 13 residues. The germline CDR1 and CDR2 sequences are LNHDA and SQIVND (reference sequence). The germline V and J ends were trimmed by 3 bases and 0 bases, with 6 bases remaining between them. In nucleotides, the CDR3 is TGTGCCAGTAGTATGGACAGCTCCTACGAGCAGTACTTC. Its protein product is CASSMDSSYEQYF.

CDR3 in DNA: TGTGCCAGCAGAGTCGGACAGGGGTTGAATTCACCCCTCCACTTT. It codes for CASRVGQGLNSPLHF. The chain combines TRBV5-4 with TRBJ1-6, with 9 bases that match TRBD1. Germline V gene lookup returns CDR1 SGHNT and CDR2 YYREEE (reference sequence). With 5 bases clipped from V and 7 bases from J, the junction kept 7 bases outside the gene matches. This CDR3 has 15 amino acids.

The V gene is TRBV25-1, the J gene TRBJ2-3; D not certain. Germline V lookup: CDR1 MGHDK, CDR2 SYGVNS. Trimming shortened V by 4 bases and J by 5 bases, and 10 bases separated the two germline ends. There are 13 residues in the CDR3. CDR3 coding DNA: TGTGCCAGCAGTGTTAGTCCGCTAGATACGCAGTATTTT. Its translation is CASSVSPLDTQYF.

The chain combines TRBV5-1 with TRBJ2-5; D not certain. The DNA end is more similar to TRBJ2-7, so the J call may be wrong. The CDR3 loop spans 13 amino acids. Germline values: CDR1 SGHRS, CDR2 YFSETQ. CDR3 DNA: TGCGCCAGCAGCTTAATGCCATCCTACGAGCAGTACTTC. Translated, it gives CASSLMPSYEQYF.

The chain carries TRBV6-1 and TRBJ1-2, with D unclear. Trimming left V 2 bases short and J 8 bases short, with 18 bases between. The CDR3 covers 15 residues. The germline V gene encodes CDR1 MNHNS and CDR2 SASEGT. The chain's CDR3 is CASSEPGKRPWGYTF. In nucleotides, the CDR3 is TGTGCCAGCAGTGAACCCGGAAAGCGGCCGTGGGGCTACACCTTC.

The chain combines TRBV30 with TRBJ1-3; unclear D gene. Germline V CDR1 and CDR2: GTSNPN, SVGIG (reference sequence). The CDR3 runs 12 residues. Trimming shortened V by 0 bases and J by 11 bases, and 11 bases separated the two germline ends. The CDR3 DNA is TGTGCCTGGAGTGTCGCCCTGAGGGCCATATATTTT. This sequence encodes CAWSVALRAIYF.

This clone appeared a single time. The gene calls are TRBV6-5 and TRBJ2-3; D is perhaps TRBD2 (6 bases). The CDR3 has 16 amino acids. Trimming stripped 0 bases from V and 1 base from J, with 11 bases between. CDR1 is MNHEY and CDR2 is SVGAGI in the germline V gene. CDR3 nucleotides: TGTGCCAGCAGTTACTCTGGCGGGATACGCACAGATACGCAGTATTTT. This codes for CASSYSGGIRTDTQYF.

The chain links TRBV28 to TRBJ1-2, with 7 bases identical to TRBD1. V lost 2 bases and J lost 2; bases outside the gene matches: 2. Germline loops: CDR1 MDHEN, CDR2 SYDVKM. The CDR3 runs to 14 residues. This CDR3 reads CASSLRQGNYGYTF. Written as DNA, the CDR3 is TGTGCCAGCAGTTTACGACAGGGAAACTATGGCTACACCTTC.

The genes are TRBV7-9 and TRBJ2-5; 12 bases map to TRBD2. Losses at the gene ends were 8 bases for V and 4 bases for J; bases not matched to a gene: 2. Germline CDR1 SEHNR, CDR2 FQNEAQ (reference sequence). The CDR3 covers 13 residues. The CDR3 is CASELAGGETQYF. In DNA form, the CDR3 reads TGTGCCAGCGAACTAGCGGGAGGAGAGACCCAGTACTTC.

The V and J genes are TRBV30 and TRBJ1-5; no reliable D call. The CDR3 covers 13 residues. V dropped 0 bases and J dropped 3 bases, with 6 bases sitting between them. Germline V gene sequence: CDR1 GTSNPN, CDR2 SVGIG (reference sequence). The CDR3 reads CAWSVTDNQPQHF. CDR3 in DNA: TGTGCCTGGAGTGTAACAGACAATCAGCCCCAGCATTTT.

The gene calls are TRBV2 and TRBJ2-3, with 13 bases fitting TRBD2. Germline V gives CDR1 SNHLY, CDR2 FYNNEI. The CDR3 is 15 amino acids. After removal of 6 bases from V and 4 bases from J, the junction contained 4 bases not matched to a gene. The CDR3 loop is CASRRTSGSPDTQYF. The CDR3 DNA is TGTGCCAGCAGAAGGACTAGCGGGAGCCCAGATACGCAGTATTTT. Based on the CDR3 plus reference TRBV2 and TRBJ2-3, the full variable domain is EPEVTQTPSHQVTQMGQEVILRCVPISNHLYFYWYRQILGQKVEFLVSFYNNEISEKSEIFDDQFSVERPDGSNFTLKIRSTKLEDSAMYFCASRRTSGSPDTQYFGPGTRLTVL.

J is TRBJ2-7 and V is TRBV29-1, with 11 bases matching TRBD2. The trim removed 2 bases at V and 1 base at J, leaving 4 bases unmatched. This CDR3 comprises 15 residues. Germline CDR1 reads SQVTM; CDR2 reads ANQGSEA. The CDR3 DNA reads TGCAGCGTTGAAATGGGGACTAGCGGTTCCTACGAGCAGTACTTC. It codes for CSVEMGTSGSYEQYF.

The V call is TRBV9, the J call TRBJ2-3, with D uncertain. The germline CDR1 and CDR2 sequences are SGDLS and YYNGEE. V lost 6 bases and J lost 0, with 8 bases in between. The CDR3 runs 13 residues. The CDR3 DNA is TGTGCCAGCAACGAGTTGAGCACAGATACGCAGTATTTT. The encoded protein is CASNELSTDTQYF.

The gene calls are TRBV4-3 and TRBJ2-2; 12 nucleotides match TRBD2. The germline CDR1 and CDR2 sequences are LGHNA and YSLEER. V dropped 4 bases and J dropped 4; count of bases not matched to a gene: 10. The CDR3 is 18 amino acids. CDR3 nucleotides: TGCGCCAGCAGCCGACAAACCGGGACTAGCGGGCCCACCGGGGAGCTGTTTTTT. It is translated as CASSRQTGTSGPTGELFF.

The chain is built from TRBV7-2 and TRBJ2-5, with D perhaps matching TRBD2 (5 bases). Germline values: CDR1 SGHTA, CDR2 FQGNSA. This CDR3 contains 14 residues. The germline V and J ends were trimmed by 5 bases and 6 bases, with 16 bases remaining between them. Here the CDR3 reads CASSPQRTAQTQYF. In DNA, the CDR3 is TGTGCCAGCAGCCCCCAGAGGACTGCCCAGACCCAGTACTTC.

The chain links TRBV15 to TRBJ2-3; 10 bases match TRBD1. Germline lookup yields CDR1 LNHNV and CDR2 YYDKDF (reference sequence). Trimming removed 0 bases from V and 5 bases from J; junction bases left unmatched: 5. The CDR3 is 16 residues long. The CDR3 loop reads CATSRDDRGRRDTQYF. In DNA form, the CDR3 reads TGTGCCACCAGCAGAGACGACAGGGGGCGCCGAGATACGCAGTATTTT.

This chain uses TRBV5-1 with TRBJ2-5; tentative D call: TRBD1 (6 bases). Trimming removed 1 base at V and 1 base at J, with 11 bases between. The CDR3 totals 15 residues. Germline V CDR1 and CDR2: SGHRS, YFSETQ. The CDR3 reads CASSLFGTFQETQYF. The CDR3 nucleotides read TGCGCCAGCAGCTTGTTCGGGACATTCCAAGAGACCCAGTACTTC.

The table lists this clone with a few counts. Written as DNA, the CDR3 is TGTGCCAGCAGCGTAGCTTTAGCGGGAGGTCATCAAGAGACCCAGTACTTC. As protein: CASSVALAGGHQETQYF. J is TRBJ2-5 and V is TRBV9; 10 bases align to TRBD2. This CDR3 region has 17 residues. The junction had 7 bases not matched to a gene; V was cut back by 0 bases and J by 2 bases. Per germline, CDR1 SGDLS and CDR2 YYNGEE.

The chain joins TRBV7-9 to TRBJ2-3; TRBD1 aligns across 7 bases. The CDR3 runs 15 residues. Unmatched junction bases numbered 4, after V lost 3 bases and J lost 1 base. Germline V lookup: CDR1 SEHNR, CDR2 FQNEAQ (reference sequence). The CDR3 is CASSLYGTGTDTQYF. The CDR3, as DNA: TGTGCCAGCAGCTTGTACGGGACAGGCACAGATACGCAGTATTTT.

The V call is TRBV14, the J call TRBJ1-1; D gene unclear. The V end lost 4 bases, the J end lost 5 bases, and 14 bases lay between the germline ends. The V gene's germline CDR1 is SGHDN and CDR2 FVKESK. This CDR3 region has 14 residues. CDR3 nucleotides: TGTGCCAGCAGCCCTGGGTTTCGAGGGACTGAAGCTTTCTTT. Protein: CASSPGFRGTEAFF.